One sample yielded the 21 T cell receptor beta chains listed below, sequenced in a study of blood T cell repertoires in COVID-19. Data came from immunoSEQ multiplex PCR; TCRdb stores just in-frame clones and leaves some out. This sample has 200,000 to 300,000 clones, with approximately 86% found just once. The specimen was peripheral blood. The receptors derive from a woman aged 55-69 years with COVID-19, enrolled during active disease.

The gene calls are TRBV3-1 (or the pseudogene TRBV3-2) and TRBJ1-2; D might be TRBD1 (6 bases). This CDR3 contains 13 residues. Trimming removed 5 bases at V and 4 bases at J, with 11 bases between. Germline lookup yields CDR1 LGHDT and CDR2 YNNKEL (reference sequence). The CDR3 coding sequence is TGTGCCAGCAGCGCGACAGGCATCTATGGCTACACCTTC. Protein sequence: CASSATGIYGYTF.

The rearrangement joins TRBV19 to TRBJ1-5, with D unclear. The germline CDR1 and CDR2 sequences are LNHDA and SQIVND (reference sequence). V was cut by 8 bases and J by 1 base, with 6 bases left in between. This CDR3 region has 12 residues. The CDR3 spells CASGRSNQPQHF. The CDR3 nucleotides read TGTGCCAGTGGGAGGAGCAATCAGCCCCAGCATTTT.

The chain combines TRBV6-1 with TRBJ1-5; D is uncertain. The V gene's germline CDR1 is MNHNS and CDR2 SASEGT. The CDR3 has 15 amino acids. The V end was cut by 1 base, the J end by 6 bases, with 13 bases between. CDR3 coding DNA: TGTGCCAGCAGTGAAGATTACAGAGGGTCTCAGCCCCAGCATTTT. Translation gives CASSEDYRGSQPQHF.

The gene calls are TRBV19 and TRBJ2-4, with D perhaps TRBD2 (6 bases). This CDR3 is built from 15 residues. Trimming stripped 2 bases from V and 3 bases from J, with 11 bases between. In germline, CDR1 is LNHDA, CDR2 SQIVND (reference sequence). CDR3 protein: CASSITGEGKNIQYF. In DNA form, the CDR3 reads TGTGCCAGTAGTATAACGGGGGAAGGCAAAAACATTCAGTACTTC.

For the CDR3, the DNA is TGTGCCTGGAGAGGAAGAGGGGGGGGTCGATCCTATAATTCACCCCTCCACTTT. The encoded protein is CAWRGRGGGRSYNSPLHF. This sequence joins TRBV30 and TRBJ1-6; maybe TRBD1 (6 bases). The CDR3 has 18 residues. Germline V CDR1 and CDR2: GTSNPN, SVGIG (reference sequence). Trimming shortened V by 3 bases and J by 1 base, and 19 bases separated the two germline ends.

The chain uses TRBV27 and TRBJ1-1, with 8 bases lining up with TRBD1. Germline assignment: CDR1 MNHEY and CDR2 SMNVEV (reference sequence). The CDR3 is made up of 16 amino acids. V was clipped by 0 bases and J by 5 bases; unmatched bases: 8. The CDR3 region has the DNA TGTGCCAGCAGTTTATCTACAGGGGGTGGACTTACTGAAGCTTTCTTT. It encodes CASSLSTGGGLTEAFF.

This chain links TRBV4-3 with TRBJ2-7; 8 nucleotides agree with TRBD1. Germline V gene data show CDR1 as LGHNA and CDR2 as YSLEER. Trimming at V came to 0 bases and at J to 4 bases, leaving 8 bases not matched to a gene. CDR3 length: 16 residues. This CDR3 reads CASSQDSGRGLYEQYF. The CDR3 bases are TGCGCCAGCAGCCAAGATTCAGGCAGGGGGCTGTACGAGCAGTACTTC.

The chain couples TRBV5-1 to TRBJ1-1; D may be TRBD1 (6 bases). The CDR3 consists of 14 residues. V lost 1 base, J lost 4 bases, and 11 bases lay in between. The germline gives CDR1 SGHRS, CDR2 YFSETQ. CDR3 in amino acids: CASSLTTGGTEAFF. CDR3 in DNA: TGCGCCAGCAGCTTGACGACAGGTGGCACTGAAGCTTTCTTT.

This rearrangement joins TRBV6-2 or TRBV6-3 to TRBJ2-1; D call uncertain. The germline gives CDR1 MNHEY, CDR2 SVGEGT. The CDR3 is 18 amino acids. V lost 0 bases to trimming and J lost 0 bases, with 15 bases between them. DNA of the CDR3: TGTGCCAGCAGTTACTCTTCGGTCACGCGTCTCTCCTACAATGAGCAGTTCTTC. It yields the protein CASSYSSVTRLSYNEQFF.

This clone was picked up a small number of times. The chain employs TRBV30 and TRBJ2-5; a possible D gene is TRBD1 (6 bases). Germline CDR1 GTSNPN, CDR2 SVGIG (reference sequence). V was trimmed by 6 bases and J by 5 bases, leaving 22 bases between them. This CDR3 has 15 amino acids. CDR3: CACRGQFGGSETQYF. The CDR3 nucleotides read TGTGCCTGCAGAGGACAGTTCGGTGGGTCGGAGACCCAGTACTTC.

This chain connects TRBV30 to TRBJ1-2; TRBD1 is a possible D gene (6 bases). The CDR3 has 14 residues. Per germline, CDR1 GTSNPN and CDR2 SVGIG (reference sequence). Trimming removed 4 bases at V and 5 bases at J, with 17 bases between. The CDR3: CAWTRRGGGYGYTF. The CDR3 DNA reads TGTGCCTGGACTCGCCGAGGGGGGGGTTATGGCTACACCTTC.

The chain joins TRBV27 to TRBJ2-1; 13 bases agree with TRBD2. J lost 2 bases, V lost 5 bases, and 12 bases had no gene match. The CDR3 contains 19 residues. The germline CDR1 and CDR2 sequences are MNHEY and SMNVEV (reference sequence). CDR3 sequence (DNA): TGTGCCAGCAGTCTTAGTTCAATACTAGCGGGGGGGCCCTACAATGAGCAGTTCTTC. Translation: CASSLSSILAGGPYNEQFF.

This sequence joins TRBV28 and TRBJ1-5; D not certain. Per the germline V gene, CDR1 is MDHEN and CDR2 is SYDVKM. This CDR3 comprises 16 residues. The V end lost 1 base, the J end lost 5 bases, and 15 bases lay between the germline ends. The CDR3 reads CASSLFGSGVDQPQHF. CDR3 nucleotides: TGTGCCAGCAGTTTATTCGGCTCCGGGGTTGATCAGCCCCAGCATTTT. Combining the CDR3 with reference TRBV28 and TRBJ1-5 gives the whole variable domain DVKVTQSSRYLVKRTGEKVFLECVQDMDHENMFWYRQDPGLGLRLIYFSYDVKMKEKGDIPEGYSVSREKKERFSLILESASTNQTSMYLCASSLFGSGVDQPQHFGDGTRLSIL.

The rearrangement links TRBV6-5 to TRBJ1-5, with D unclear. Germline V gene data show CDR1 as MNHEY and CDR2 as SVGAGI. CDR3 length: 11 residues. Deletions cut 8 bases from V and 6 bases from J, with 8 bases between. CDR3 protein: CASQAGQPQHF. The CDR3 bases are TGTGCCAGCCAAGCAGGTCAGCCCCAGCATTTT.

The chain joins TRBV2 to TRBJ2-3; D is perhaps TRBD1 (6 bases). V lost 5 bases and J 3 bases, leaving 15 bases between the germline ends. There are 15 residues in the CDR3. The germline CDR1 and CDR2 sequences are SNHLY and FYNNEI. This CDR3 reads CASSRTARVTDTQYF. For the CDR3, the DNA is TGTGCCAGCAGTCGGACAGCCAGGGTGACAGATACGCAGTATTTT.

The chain combines TRBV7-7 with TRBJ2-5; 7 bases line up with TRBD1. The germline V gene has CDR1 SSHAT and CDR2 FNYEAQ (reference sequence). The CDR3 extends over 16 amino acids. Germline trimming cut 2 bases from V and 4 bases from J; bases unmatched to any gene: 10. CDR3 protein: CASSLSYRGEGETQYF. CDR3 nucleotide sequence: TGTGCCAGCAGCTTAAGCTACAGGGGCGAGGGAGAGACCCAGTACTTC.

This chain connects TRBV4-1 to TRBJ2-3; 7 bases line up with TRBD2. Trimming cost V 0 bases and J 3 bases; bases outside gene matches: 3. This CDR3 contains 15 residues. Germline V gene data show CDR1 as MGHRA and CDR2 as YSYEKL. This CDR3 reads CASSQDAGDTDTQYF. The CDR3 nucleotides are TGCGCCAGCAGCCAAGATGCGGGAGATACAGATACGCAGTATTTT.

The V gene is TRBV25-1, the J gene TRBJ2-7; TRBD1 matches 8 bases. CDR1 and CDR2 (germline): MGHDK, SYGVNS. CDR3 length equals 16 residues. V was clipped by 6 bases and J by 3 bases; unmatched bases: 13. CDR3 sequence: CASSSFSPGQDYEQYF. For the CDR3, the DNA is TGTGCCAGCAGCTCCTTTTCCCCGGGACAGGACTACGAGCAGTACTTC.

This clone was detected only a few times. The V gene is TRBV7-8, the J gene TRBJ2-4, with 7 nucleotides matching TRBD2. This CDR3 has 17 residues. Germline-derived CDR1 and CDR2 are SGHVS and FQNEAQ. V lost 2 bases and J lost 3; bases outside the gene matches: 10. The CDR3 reads CASSLRGGNGGKNIQYF. CDR3 sequence (DNA): TGTGCCAGCAGCTTAAGGGGAGGGAACGGCGGCAAAAACATTCAGTACTTC.

V usage is TRBV2 and J usage is TRBJ1-5, with D maybe TRBD1 (5 bases). V shed 5 bases and J shed 4 bases, with 9 bases lying between them. Germline values: CDR1 SNHLY, CDR2 FYNNEI. The CDR3 totals 13 residues. The CDR3 protein is CASSLDSNQPQHF. The CDR3 DNA follows: TGTGCCAGCAGTTTAGACAGTAATCAGCCCCAGCATTTT.

CDR3 in amino acids: CASSLEGYYGELFF. The CDR3 DNA reads TGTGCCAGCAGCTTAGAAGGATACTACGGGGAGCTGTTTTTT. The V call is TRBV7-2, the J call TRBJ2-2; D unresolved. Germline V gene sequence: CDR1 SGHTA, CDR2 FQGNSA. The CDR3 extends over 14 amino acids. Trimming stripped 1 base from V and 7 bases from J, with 10 bases between.